This T cell receptor (beta chain) was identified during a study of blood T cell repertoires in COVID-19. Study-wide background: The samples span acute and convalescent COVID-19 from the United States, Italy and Spain. From T cells, B-cell-depleted T cells, or PBMCs came the material, which was cDNA or gDNA.

Trimming took off 3 bases at V and 0 bases at J, with 9 bases between the two ends. The CDR3 consists of 14 residues. The germline V gene has CDR1 SGHVS and CDR2 FQNEAQ. How the authors handled the data: Amplification of reference gene primers was used by the study to estimate nucleated cell counts. Sequenced by immunoSEQ multiplex PCR; TCRdb stores in-frame clones only, minus some. V and J calls and clone size are as listed in that table; D and trimming were resolved from the DNA. The table lists about 140,000 clones, over 75% of them singletons. The sequenced sample was peripheral blood. The receptor's source is a man over 45 with acute or convalescent COVID-19. J is TRBJ2-7 and V is TRBV7-8; D might be TRBD1 (5 bases). CDR3 loop: CASSLMTASYEQYF. CDR3 in DNA: TGTGCCAGCAGCTTGATGACAGCCTCCTACGAGCAGTACTTC. The complete variable domain, with remaining parts taken from reference TRBV7-8 and TRBJ2-7, reads GAGVSQSPRYKVAKRGQDVALRCDPISGHVSLFWYQQALGQGPEFLTYFQNEAQLDKSGLPSDRFFAERPEGSVSTLKIQRTQQEDSAVYLCASSLMTASYEQYFGPGTRLTVT.